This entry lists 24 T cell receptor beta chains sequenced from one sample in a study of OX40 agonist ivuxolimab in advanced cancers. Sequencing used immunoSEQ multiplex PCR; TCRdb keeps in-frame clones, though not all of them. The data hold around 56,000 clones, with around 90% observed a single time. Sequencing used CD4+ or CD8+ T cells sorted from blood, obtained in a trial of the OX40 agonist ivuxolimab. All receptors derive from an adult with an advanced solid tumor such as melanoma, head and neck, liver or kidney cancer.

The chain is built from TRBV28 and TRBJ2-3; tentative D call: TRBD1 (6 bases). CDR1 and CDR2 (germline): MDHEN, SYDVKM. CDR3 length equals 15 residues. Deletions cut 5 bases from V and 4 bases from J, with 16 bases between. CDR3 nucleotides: TGTGCCAGCAGTAACCCCAGGGGAGTCGCAGATACGCAGTATTTT. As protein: CASSNPRGVADTQYF.

The CDR3 DNA sequence: TGCAGCGTTGAGACGGGAGTTAGCCCCTACAATGAGCAGTTCTTC. Translated: CSVETGVSPYNEQFF. This chain joins TRBV29-1 and TRBJ2-1; D perhaps matches TRBD2 (6 bases). The CDR3 contains 15 residues. The germline V and J ends were trimmed by 3 bases and 2 bases, with 14 bases remaining between them. Germline assignment: CDR1 SQVTM and CDR2 ANQGSEA.

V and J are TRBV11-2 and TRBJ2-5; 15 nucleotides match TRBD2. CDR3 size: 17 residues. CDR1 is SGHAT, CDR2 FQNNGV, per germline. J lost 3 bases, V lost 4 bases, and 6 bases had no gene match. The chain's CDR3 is CASSSGTSGGPEETQYF. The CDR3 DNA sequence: TGTGCCAGCAGCTCGGGGACTAGCGGGGGGCCGGAAGAGACCCAGTACTTC.

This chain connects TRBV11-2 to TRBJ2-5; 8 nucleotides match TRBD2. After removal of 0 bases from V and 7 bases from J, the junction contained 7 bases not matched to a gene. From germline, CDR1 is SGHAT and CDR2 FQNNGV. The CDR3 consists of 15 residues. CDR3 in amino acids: CASSLDPGRDTTQYF. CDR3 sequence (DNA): TGTGCCAGCAGCTTAGATCCCGGGAGGGATACGACCCAGTACTTC.

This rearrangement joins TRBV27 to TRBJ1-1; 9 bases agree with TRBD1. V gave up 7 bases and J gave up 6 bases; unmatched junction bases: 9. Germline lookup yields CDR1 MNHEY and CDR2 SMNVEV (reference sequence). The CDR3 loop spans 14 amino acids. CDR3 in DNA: TGTGCCAGCAAACTGGACAGGGGATCCGCTGAAGCTTTCTTT. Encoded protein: CASKLDRGSAEAFF.

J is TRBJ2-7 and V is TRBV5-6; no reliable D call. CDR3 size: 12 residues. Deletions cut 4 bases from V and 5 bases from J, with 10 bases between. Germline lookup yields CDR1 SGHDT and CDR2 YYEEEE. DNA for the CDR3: TGTGCCAGCAGCCAGACTTTAAACGAGCAGTACTTC. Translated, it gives CASSQTLNEQYF.

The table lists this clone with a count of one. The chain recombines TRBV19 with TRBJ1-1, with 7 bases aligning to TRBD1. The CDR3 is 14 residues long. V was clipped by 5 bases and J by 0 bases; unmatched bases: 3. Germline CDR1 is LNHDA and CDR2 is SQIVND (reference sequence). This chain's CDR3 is CASSFRGMNTEAFF. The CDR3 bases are TGTGCCAGTAGTTTCAGGGGGATGAACACTGAAGCTTTCTTT.

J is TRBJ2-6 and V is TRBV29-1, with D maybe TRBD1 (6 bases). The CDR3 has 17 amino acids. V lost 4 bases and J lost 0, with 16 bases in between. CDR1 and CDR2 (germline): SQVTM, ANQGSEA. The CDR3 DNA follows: TGCAGCGTTGTAGTAGGGGGTCCCGTCTCTGGGGCCAACGTCCTGACTTTC. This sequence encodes CSVVVGGPVSGANVLTF.

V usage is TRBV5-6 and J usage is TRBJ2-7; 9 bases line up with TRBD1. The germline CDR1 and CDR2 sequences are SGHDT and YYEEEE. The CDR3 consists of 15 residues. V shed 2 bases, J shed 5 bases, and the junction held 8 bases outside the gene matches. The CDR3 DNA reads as TGTGCCAGCAGCTTAACCGGGACAGGGCTCGACGAGCAGTACTTC. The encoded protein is CASSLTGTGLDEQYF.

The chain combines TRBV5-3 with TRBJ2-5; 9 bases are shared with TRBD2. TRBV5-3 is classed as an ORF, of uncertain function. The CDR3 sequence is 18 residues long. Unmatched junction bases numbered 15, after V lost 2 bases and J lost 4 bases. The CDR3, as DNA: TGTGCCAGAAGCTTCCCCCACGCGGGAGGGCCGGGGGGAGAGACCCAGTACTTC. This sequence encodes CARSFPHAGGPGGETQYF.

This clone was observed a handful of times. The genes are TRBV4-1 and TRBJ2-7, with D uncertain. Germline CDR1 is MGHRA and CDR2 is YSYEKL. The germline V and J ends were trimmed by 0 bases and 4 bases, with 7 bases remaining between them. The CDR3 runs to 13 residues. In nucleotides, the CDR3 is TGCGCCAGCAGCCAAGATATCCGATACGAGCAGTACTTC. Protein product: CASSQDIRYEQYF.

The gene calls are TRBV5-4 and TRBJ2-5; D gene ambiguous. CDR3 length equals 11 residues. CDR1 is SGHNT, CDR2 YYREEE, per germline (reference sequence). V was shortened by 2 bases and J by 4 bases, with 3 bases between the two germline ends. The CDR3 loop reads CASSFRETQYF. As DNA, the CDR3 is TGTGCCAGCAGCTTCCGAGAGACCCAGTACTTC.

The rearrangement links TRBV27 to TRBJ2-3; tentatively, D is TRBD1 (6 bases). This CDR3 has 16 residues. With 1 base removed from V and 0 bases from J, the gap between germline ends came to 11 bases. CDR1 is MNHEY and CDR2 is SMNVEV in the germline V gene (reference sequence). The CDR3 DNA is TGTGCCAGCAGTTTATTCCCAGGGGCTAGCACAGATACGCAGTATTTT. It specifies CASSLFPGASTDTQYF.

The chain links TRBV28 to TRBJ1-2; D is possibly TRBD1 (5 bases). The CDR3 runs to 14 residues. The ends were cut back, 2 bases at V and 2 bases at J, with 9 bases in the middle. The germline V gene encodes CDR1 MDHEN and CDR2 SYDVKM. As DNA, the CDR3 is TGTGCCAGCAGTTTAATTGGGGACAACTATGGCTACACCTTC. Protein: CASSLIGDNYGYTF.

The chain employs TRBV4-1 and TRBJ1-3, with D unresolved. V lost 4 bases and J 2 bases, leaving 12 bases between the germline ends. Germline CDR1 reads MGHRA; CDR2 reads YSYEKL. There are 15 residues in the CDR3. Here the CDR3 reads CASSPGADAGNTIYF. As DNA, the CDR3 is TGCGCCAGCAGCCCCGGTGCGGACGCTGGAAACACCATATATTTT.

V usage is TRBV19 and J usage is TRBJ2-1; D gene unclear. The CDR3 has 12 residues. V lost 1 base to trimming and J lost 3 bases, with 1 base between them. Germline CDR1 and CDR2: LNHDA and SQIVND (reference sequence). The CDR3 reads CASSIGYNEQFF. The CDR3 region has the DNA TGTGCCAGTAGTATAGGCTACAATGAGCAGTTCTTC.

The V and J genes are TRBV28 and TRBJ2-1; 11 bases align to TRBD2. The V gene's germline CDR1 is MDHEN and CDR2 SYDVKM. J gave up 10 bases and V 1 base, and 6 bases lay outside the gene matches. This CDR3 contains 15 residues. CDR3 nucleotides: TGTGCCAGCAGTTTATATAGCGGGGGGGCCTGGGAGCAGTTCTTC. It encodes CASSLYSGGAWEQFF.

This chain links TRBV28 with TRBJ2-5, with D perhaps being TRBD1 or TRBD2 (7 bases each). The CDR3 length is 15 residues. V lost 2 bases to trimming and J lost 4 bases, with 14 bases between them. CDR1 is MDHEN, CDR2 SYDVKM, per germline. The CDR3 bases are TGTGCCAGCAGTTTACCCGACAGGGAGGGAGAGACCCAGTACTTC. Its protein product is CASSLPDREGETQYF.

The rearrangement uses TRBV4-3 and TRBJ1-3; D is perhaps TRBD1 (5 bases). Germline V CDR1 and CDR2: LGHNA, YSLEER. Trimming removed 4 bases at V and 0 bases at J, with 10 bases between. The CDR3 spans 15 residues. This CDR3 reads CASSPGTLSGNTIYF. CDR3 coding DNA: TGCGCCAGCAGCCCCGGGACTCTCTCTGGAAACACCATATATTTT.

CDR3 in DNA: TGCGCCAGCAGCTTTGGTGGGGAGGGGAGAAATCAGCCCCAGCATTTT. Translation: CASSFGGEGRNQPQHF. The chain couples TRBV5-1 to TRBJ1-5; TRBD1 is a possible D gene (5 bases). Looked up from germline, CDR1 is SGHRS and CDR2 is YFSETQ. V was cut by 2 bases and J by 4 bases, with 16 bases left in between. The CDR3 is 16 residues long.

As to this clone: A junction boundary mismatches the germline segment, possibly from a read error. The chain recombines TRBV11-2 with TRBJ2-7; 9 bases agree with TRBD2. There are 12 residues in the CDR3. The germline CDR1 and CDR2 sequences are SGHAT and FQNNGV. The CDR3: CASSLGAGGQSF. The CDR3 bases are TGTGCCAGCAGCTTAGGAGCGGGAGGCCAATCCTTC.

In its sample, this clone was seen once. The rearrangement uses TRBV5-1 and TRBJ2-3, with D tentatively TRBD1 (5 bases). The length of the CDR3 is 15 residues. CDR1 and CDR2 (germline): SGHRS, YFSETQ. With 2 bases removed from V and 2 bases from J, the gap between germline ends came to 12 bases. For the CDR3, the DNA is TGCGCCAGCAGCTTTGAGGACACCGTCACAGATACGCAGTATTTT. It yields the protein CASSFEDTVTDTQYF.

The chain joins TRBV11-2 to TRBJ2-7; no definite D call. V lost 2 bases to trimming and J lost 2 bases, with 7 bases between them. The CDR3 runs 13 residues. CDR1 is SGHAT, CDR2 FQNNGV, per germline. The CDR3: CASSLHTTYEQYF. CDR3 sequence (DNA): TGTGCCAGCAGCTTACACACGACCTACGAGCAGTACTTC.

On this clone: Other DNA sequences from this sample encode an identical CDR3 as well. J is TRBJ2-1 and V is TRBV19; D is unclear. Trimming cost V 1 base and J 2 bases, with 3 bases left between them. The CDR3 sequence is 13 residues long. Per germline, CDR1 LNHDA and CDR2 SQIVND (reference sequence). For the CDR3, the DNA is TGTGCCAGTAGTATAGGTACCTACAATGAGCAGTTCTTC. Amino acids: CASSIGTYNEQFF.